The entry below gives a single T cell receptor beta chain sequence along with its context. Produced via immunoSEQ multiplex PCR; TCRdb's table is partial and in-frame only. The sample lists over 35,000 clones, more than 90% occurring once. The data belong to a study of T cell changes during pregnancy in multiple sclerosis. CDR3 length equals 16 residues. Germline V lookup: CDR1 SNHLY, CDR2 FYNNEI. The J segment lost 3 bases and the V segment lost 6 bases, leaving 8 bases of the junction unmatched. The sequencing used CD8+ T cells from peripheral blood mononuclear cells, collected in the first trimester of pregnancy. The chain recombines TRBV2 with TRBJ2-7; 13 bases map to TRBD2. The TCR was taken from a female donor with multiple sclerosis, enrolled in a pregnancy study. The CDR3 DNA sequence: TGTGCCAGCAGCTTGACTAGCGGGGGGACAAACTACGAGCAGTACTTC. Translated: CASSLTSGGTNYEQYF.